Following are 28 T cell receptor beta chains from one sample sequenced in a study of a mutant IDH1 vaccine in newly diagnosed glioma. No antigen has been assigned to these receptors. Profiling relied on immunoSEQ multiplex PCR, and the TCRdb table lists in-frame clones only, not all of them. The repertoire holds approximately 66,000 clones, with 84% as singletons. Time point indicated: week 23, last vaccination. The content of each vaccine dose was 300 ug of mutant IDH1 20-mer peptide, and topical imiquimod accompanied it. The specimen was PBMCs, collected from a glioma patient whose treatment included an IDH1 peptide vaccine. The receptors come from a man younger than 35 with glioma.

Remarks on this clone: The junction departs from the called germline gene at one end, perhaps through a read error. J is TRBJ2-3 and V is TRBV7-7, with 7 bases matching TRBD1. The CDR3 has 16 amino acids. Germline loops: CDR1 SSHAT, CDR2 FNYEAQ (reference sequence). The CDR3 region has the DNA TGTGCTAGCAGCTTAGGGGGCCGGGGCGGCGGGGATACGCAGTATTTT. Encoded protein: CASSLGGRGGGDTQYF.

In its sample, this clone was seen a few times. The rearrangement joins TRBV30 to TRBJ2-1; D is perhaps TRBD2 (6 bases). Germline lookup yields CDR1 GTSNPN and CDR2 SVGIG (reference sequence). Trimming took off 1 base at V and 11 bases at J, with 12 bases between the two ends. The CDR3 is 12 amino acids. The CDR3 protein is CAWSGGDSQQFF. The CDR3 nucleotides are TGTGCCTGGAGTGGGGGGGATTCGCAGCAGTTCTTC.

CDR3 region: CASSPQGNSYEQYF. The CDR3 nucleotides read TGTGCCAGCAGCCCACAGGGGAACTCCTACGAGCAGTACTTC. J is TRBJ2-7 and V is TRBV7-6; 7 bases are a match to TRBD1. CDR3 length: 14 amino acids. The V gene end was trimmed by 5 bases and the J gene end by 0 bases; junction bases not matched to a gene: 4. CDR1 is SGHVS and CDR2 is FNYEAQ in the germline V gene.

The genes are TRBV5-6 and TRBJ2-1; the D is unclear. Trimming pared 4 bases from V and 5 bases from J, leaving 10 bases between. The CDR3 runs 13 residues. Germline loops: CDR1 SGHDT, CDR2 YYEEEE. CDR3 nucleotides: TGTGCCAGCAGCGGAGTTAGTGACAATGAGCAGTTCTTC. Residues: CASSGVSDNEQFF.

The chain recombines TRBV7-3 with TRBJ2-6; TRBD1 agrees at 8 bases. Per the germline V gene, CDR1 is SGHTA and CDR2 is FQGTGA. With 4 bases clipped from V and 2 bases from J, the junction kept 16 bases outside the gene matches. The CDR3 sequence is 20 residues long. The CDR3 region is CASSSSGGQVNPPGANVLTF. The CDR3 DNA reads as TGTGCCAGCAGCTCCAGTGGGGGACAGGTTAATCCCCCTGGGGCCAACGTCCTGACTTTC.

CDR3: CASSSGTSGRNEQFF. The DNA for the CDR3 is TGCGCCAGCAGCTCCGGGACTAGCGGGAGGAATGAGCAGTTCTTC. This chain links TRBV5-1 with TRBJ2-1; 15 bases match TRBD2. Germline V gives CDR1 SGHRS, CDR2 YFSETQ. The CDR3 loop spans 15 amino acids. V was pared by 3 bases and J by 7 bases, with 2 bases of the junction left unmatched.

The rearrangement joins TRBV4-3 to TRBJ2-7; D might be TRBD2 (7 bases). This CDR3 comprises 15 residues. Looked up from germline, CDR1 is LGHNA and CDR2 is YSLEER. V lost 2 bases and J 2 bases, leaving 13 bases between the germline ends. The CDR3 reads CASSQRGGVTYEQYF. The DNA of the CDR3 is TGCGCCAGCAGCCAAAGGGGGGGGGTGACCTACGAGCAGTACTTC.

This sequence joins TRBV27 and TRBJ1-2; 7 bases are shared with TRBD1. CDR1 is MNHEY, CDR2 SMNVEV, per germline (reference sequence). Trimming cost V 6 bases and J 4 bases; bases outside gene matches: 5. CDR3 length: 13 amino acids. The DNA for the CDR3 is TGTGCCAGCAGCCGGGACAGCCTCTATGGCTACACCTTC. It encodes CASSRDSLYGYTF.

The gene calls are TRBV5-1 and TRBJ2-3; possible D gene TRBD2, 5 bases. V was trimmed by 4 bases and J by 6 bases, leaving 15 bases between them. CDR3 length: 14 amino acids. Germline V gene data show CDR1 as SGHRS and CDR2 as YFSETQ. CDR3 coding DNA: TGCGCCAGCAGCCCAAGGACTCTCCTGGATACGCAGTATTTT. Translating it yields CASSPRTLLDTQYF.

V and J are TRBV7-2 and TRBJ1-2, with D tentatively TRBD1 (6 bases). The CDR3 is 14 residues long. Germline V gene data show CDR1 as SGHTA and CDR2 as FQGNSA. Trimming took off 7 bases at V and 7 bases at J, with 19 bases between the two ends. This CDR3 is CASKGGASSRGYTF. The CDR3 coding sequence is TGTGCCAGCAAAGGGGGGGCCTCATCCCGTGGCTACACCTTC.

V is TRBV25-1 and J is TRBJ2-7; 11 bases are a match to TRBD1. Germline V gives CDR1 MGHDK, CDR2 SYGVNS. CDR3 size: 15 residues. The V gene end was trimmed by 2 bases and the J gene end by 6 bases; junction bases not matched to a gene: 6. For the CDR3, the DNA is TGTGCCAGCAGTGAAGAGGACAGGGGGCTAGCCGAGCAGTACTTC. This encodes CASSEEDRGLAEQYF.

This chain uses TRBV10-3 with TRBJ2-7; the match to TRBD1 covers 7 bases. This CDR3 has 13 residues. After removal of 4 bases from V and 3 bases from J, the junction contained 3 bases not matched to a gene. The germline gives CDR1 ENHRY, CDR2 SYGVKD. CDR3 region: CAISGGTVYEQYF. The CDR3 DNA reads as TGTGCCATCAGTGGAGGGACAGTCTACGAGCAGTACTTC.

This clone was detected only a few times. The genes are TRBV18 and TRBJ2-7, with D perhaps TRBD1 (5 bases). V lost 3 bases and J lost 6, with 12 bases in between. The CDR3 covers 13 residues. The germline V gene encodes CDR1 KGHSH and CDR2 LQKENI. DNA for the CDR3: TGTGCCAGCTCACCCTTACAGGACGCCGAGCAGTACTTC. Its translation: CASSPLQDAEQYF. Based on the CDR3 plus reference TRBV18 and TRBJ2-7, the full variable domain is NAGVMQNPRHLVRRRGQEARLRCSPMKGHSHVYWYRQLPEEGLKFMVYLQKENIIDESGMPKERFSAEFPKEGPSILRIQQVVRGDSAAYFCASSPLQDAEQYFGPGTRLTVT.

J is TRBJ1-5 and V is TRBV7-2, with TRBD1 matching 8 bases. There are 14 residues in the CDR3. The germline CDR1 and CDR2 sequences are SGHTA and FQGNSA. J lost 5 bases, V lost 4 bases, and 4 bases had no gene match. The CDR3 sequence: CASSSRGRDQPQHF. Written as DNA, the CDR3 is TGTGCCAGCAGCTCCAGGGGGCGAGATCAGCCCCAGCATTTT.

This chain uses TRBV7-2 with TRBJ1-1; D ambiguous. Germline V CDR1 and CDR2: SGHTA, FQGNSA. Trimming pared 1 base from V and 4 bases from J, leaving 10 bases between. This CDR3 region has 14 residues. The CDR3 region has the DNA TGTGCCAGCAGCTTAGAAGTGCGGAGCACTGAAGCTTTCTTT. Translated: CASSLEVRSTEAFF.

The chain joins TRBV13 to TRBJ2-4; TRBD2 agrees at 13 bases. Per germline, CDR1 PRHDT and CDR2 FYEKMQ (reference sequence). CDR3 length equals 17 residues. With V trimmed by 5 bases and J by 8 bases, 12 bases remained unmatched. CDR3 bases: TGTGCCAGCAGCCGACGGACTAGCGGGGGCGTTGGGGACATTCAGTACTTC. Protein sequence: CASSRRTSGGVGDIQYF.

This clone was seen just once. In nucleotides, the CDR3 is TGTGCCAGCAGGCCCCTAGCGGGAGGGCTCTACGAGCAGTACTTC. This translates into CASRPLAGGLYEQYF. The chain links TRBV6-5 to TRBJ2-7, with TRBD2 matching over 12 bases. CDR1 and CDR2 (germline): MNHEY, SVGAGI. The junction had 6 bases not matched to a gene; V was cut back by 6 bases and J by 3 bases. CDR3 length: 15 residues.

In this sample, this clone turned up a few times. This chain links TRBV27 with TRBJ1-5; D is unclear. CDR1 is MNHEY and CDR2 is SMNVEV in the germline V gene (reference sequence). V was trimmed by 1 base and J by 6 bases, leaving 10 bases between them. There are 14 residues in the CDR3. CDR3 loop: CASSLFGEGQPQHF. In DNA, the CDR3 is TGTGCCAGCAGTTTATTCGGGGAGGGTCAGCCCCAGCATTTT.

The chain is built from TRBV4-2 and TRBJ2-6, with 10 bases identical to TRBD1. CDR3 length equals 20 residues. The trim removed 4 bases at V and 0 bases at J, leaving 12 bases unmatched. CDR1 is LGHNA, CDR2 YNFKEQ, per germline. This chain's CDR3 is CASSPGTGVPTPSGANVLTF. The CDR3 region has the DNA TGTGCCAGCAGCCCCGGGACAGGGGTACCCACGCCCTCTGGGGCCAACGTCCTGACTTTC.

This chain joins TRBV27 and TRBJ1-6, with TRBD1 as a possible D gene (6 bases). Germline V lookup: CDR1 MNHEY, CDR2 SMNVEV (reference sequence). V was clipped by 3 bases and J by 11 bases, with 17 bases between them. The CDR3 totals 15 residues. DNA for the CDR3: TGTGCCAGCAGTTTCGACAGGATCGGGTCCCCACCCCTCCACTTT. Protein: CASSFDRIGSPPLHF.

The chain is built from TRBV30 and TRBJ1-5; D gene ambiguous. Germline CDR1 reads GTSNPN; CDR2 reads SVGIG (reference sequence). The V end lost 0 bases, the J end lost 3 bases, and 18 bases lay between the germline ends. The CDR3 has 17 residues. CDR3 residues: CAWSVRRVGRPNQPQHF. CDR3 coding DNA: TGTGCCTGGAGTGTAAGGAGGGTAGGGAGACCCAATCAGCCCCAGCATTTT.

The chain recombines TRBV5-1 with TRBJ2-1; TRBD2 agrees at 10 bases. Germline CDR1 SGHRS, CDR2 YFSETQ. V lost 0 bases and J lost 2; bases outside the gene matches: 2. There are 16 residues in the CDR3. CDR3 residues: CASSLDLAGAYNEQFF. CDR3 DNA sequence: TGCGCCAGCAGCTTGGATCTAGCGGGAGCCTACAATGAGCAGTTCTTC.

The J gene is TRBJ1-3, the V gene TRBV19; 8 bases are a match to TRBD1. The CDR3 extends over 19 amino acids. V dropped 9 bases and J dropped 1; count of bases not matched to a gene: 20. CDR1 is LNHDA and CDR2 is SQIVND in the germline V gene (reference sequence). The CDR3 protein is CASRPGTGPWGRSGNTIYF. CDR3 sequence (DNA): TGTGCCAGCCGCCCCGGGACAGGTCCCTGGGGCCGATCTGGAAACACCATATATTTT.

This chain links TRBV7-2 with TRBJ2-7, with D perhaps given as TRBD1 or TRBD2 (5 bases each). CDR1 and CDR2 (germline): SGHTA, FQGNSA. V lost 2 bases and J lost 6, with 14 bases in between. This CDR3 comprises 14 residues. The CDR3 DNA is TGTGCCAGCAGCTTATGGGGGAGTCGTCCCGAGCAGTACTTC. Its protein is CASSLWGSRPEQYF.

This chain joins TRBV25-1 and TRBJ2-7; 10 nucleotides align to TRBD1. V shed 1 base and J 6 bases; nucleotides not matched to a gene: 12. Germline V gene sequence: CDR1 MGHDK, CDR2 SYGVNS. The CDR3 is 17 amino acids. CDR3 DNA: TGTGCCAGCAGTGAATGGGCCGTGGGACAGGGGTTGTCCGAGCAGTACTTC. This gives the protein CASSEWAVGQGLSEQYF.

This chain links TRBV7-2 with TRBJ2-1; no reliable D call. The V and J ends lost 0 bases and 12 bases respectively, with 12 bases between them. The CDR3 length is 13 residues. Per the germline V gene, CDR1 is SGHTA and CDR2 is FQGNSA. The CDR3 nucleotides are TGTGCCAGCAGCTTAGCGTTAACAGCCGGGCAGTTCTTC. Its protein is CASSLALTAGQFF.

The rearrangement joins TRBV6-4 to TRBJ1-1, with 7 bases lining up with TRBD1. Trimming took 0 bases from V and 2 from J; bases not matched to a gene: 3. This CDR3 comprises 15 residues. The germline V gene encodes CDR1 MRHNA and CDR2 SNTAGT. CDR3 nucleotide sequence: TGTGCCAGCAGTGACTCGGCAGGGGGAAACACTGAAGCTTTCTTT. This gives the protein CASSDSAGGNTEAFF.

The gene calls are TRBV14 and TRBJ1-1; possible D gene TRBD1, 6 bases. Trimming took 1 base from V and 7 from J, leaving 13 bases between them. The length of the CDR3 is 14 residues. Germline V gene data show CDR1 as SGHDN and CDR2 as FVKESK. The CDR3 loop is CASSQVLRGGEAFF. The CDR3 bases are TGTGCCAGCAGCCAAGTTCTCAGGGGAGGTGAAGCTTTCTTT. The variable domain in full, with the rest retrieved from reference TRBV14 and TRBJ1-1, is EAGVTQFPSHSVIEKGQTVTLRCDPISGHDNLYWYRRVMGKEIKFLLHFVKESKQDESGMPNNRFLAERTGGTYSTLKVQPAELEDSGVYFCASSQVLRGGEAFFGQGTRLTVV.